Below, 7 T cell receptor beta chains from the same sample are listed, as sequenced in a study of cytomegalovirus exposure and HLA in healthy donors. This PCR relied on a set of 60 Vbeta primers and 13 Jbeta primers. Some clones are missing from TCRdb's copy, which holds only in-frame ones; the method was immunoSEQ multiplex PCR. The table has 150,000 to 170,000 clones, 60% to 85% seen once. Input material: PBMCs. The origin of the receptors is a woman aged 40 to 50 in good health and CMV-seronegative.

V is TRBV18 and J is TRBJ1-6, with TRBD1 as a possible D gene (6 bases). The CDR3 sequence is 16 residues long. Trimming removed 6 bases from V and 7 bases from J, with 19 bases in between. Germline V gene sequence: CDR1 KGHSH, CDR2 LQKENI. CDR3 coding DNA: TGTGCCAGCTCCCATTGGGGGAACAGGGAAAATTCACCCCTCCACTTT. Protein: CASSHWGNRENSPLHF. Filled out from reference TRBV18 and TRBJ1-6, the complete variable domain reads NAGVMQNPRHLVRRRGQEARLRCSPMKGHSHVYWYRQLPEEGLKFMVYLQKENIIDESGMPKERFSAEFPKEGPSILRIQQVVRGDSAAYFCASSHWGNRENSPLHFGNGTRLTVT.

This chain joins TRBV11-3 and TRBJ2-3; 8 nucleotides line up with TRBD1. Germline V gives CDR1 SGHNT, CDR2 YENEEA. The CDR3 has 16 residues. The V segment lost 5 bases and the J segment 4 bases; nucleotides outside the gene matches: 11. In nucleotides, the CDR3 is TGTGCCAGCAGCAGAGACAGGGGAAGGTTCGCAGATACGCAGTATTTT. Protein product: CASSRDRGRFADTQYF.

This sequence joins TRBV10-3 and TRBJ1-5; D not resolved. Per germline, CDR1 ENHRY and CDR2 SYGVKD. Deletions cut 11 bases from V and 3 bases from J, with 14 bases between. CDR3 length: 13 amino acids. The CDR3 reads CASAAGTNQPQHF. Here the CDR3 DNA reads TGTGCCTCTGCGGCGGGTACCAATCAGCCCCAGCATTTT.

Here the CDR3 reads CASSLEVLADEQFF. The CDR3 nucleotides read TGTGCCAGCAGCTTAGAGGTTTTGGCGGATGAGCAGTTCTTC. This chain uses TRBV11-3 with TRBJ2-1; no reliable D call. The CDR3 sequence is 14 residues long. V lost 0 bases, J lost 8 bases, and 11 bases lay in between. The germline CDR1 and CDR2 sequences are SGHNT and YENEEA.

The chain carries TRBV5-6 and TRBJ1-4; 9 bases line up with TRBD1. Germline lookup yields CDR1 SGHDT and CDR2 YYEEEE. With 0 bases clipped from V and 7 bases from J, the junction kept 10 bases outside the gene matches. The CDR3 is 17 residues long. CDR3 DNA sequence: TGTGCCAGCAGCTTGGACGACACCGGGACAGGGCCTGAAAAACTGTTTTTT. Protein: CASSLDDTGTGPEKLFF. The full variable domain, its missing parts supplied by reference TRBV5-6 and TRBJ1-4, is DAGVTQSPTHLIKTRGQQVTLRCSPKSGHDTVSWYQQALGQGPQFIFQYYEEEERQRGNFPDRFSGHQFPNYSSELNVNALLLGDSALYLCASSLDDTGTGPEKLFFGSGTQLSVL.

This chain links TRBV5-1 with TRBJ2-1; 7 bases are a match to TRBD2. Germline lookup yields CDR1 SGHRS and CDR2 YFSETQ. Trimming cost V 3 bases and J 7 bases; bases outside gene matches: 10. This CDR3 has 15 amino acids. The CDR3 DNA is TGCGCCAGCAGCTGGGCGGGAGTGAATAGGAATGAGCAGTTCTTC. Residues: CASSWAGVNRNEQFF.

The rearrangement links TRBV14 to TRBJ2-5; tentatively, D is TRBD2 (6 bases). The CDR3 has 14 amino acids. In germline, CDR1 is SGHDN, CDR2 FVKESK. The V gene lost 4 bases and the J gene lost 5 bases, with 14 bases spanning the gap. The CDR3 is CASSLIGEEETQYF. The CDR3 DNA reads as TGTGCCAGCAGCCTGATCGGGGAGGAGGAGACCCAGTACTTC.